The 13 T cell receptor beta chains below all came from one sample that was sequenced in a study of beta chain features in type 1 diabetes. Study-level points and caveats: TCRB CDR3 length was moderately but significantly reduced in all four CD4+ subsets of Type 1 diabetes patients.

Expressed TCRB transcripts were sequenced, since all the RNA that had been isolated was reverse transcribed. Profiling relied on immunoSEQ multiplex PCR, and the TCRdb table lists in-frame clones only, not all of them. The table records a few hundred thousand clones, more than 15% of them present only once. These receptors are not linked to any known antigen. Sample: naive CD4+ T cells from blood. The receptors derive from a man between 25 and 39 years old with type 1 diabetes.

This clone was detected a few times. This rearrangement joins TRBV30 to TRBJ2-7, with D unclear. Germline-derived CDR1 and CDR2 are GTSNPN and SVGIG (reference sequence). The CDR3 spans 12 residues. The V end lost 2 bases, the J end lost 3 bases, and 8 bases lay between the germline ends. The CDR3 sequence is CAWSLSRYEQYF. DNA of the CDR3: TGTGCCTGGAGTTTAAGCCGCTACGAGCAGTACTTC.

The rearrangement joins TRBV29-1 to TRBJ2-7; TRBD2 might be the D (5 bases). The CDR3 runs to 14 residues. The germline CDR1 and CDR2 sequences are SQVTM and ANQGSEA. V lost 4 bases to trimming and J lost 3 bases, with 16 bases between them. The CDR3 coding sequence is TGCAGCGTTGGTAGTCAGGCCGACTACTACGAGCAGTACTTC. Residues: CSVGSQADYYEQYF.

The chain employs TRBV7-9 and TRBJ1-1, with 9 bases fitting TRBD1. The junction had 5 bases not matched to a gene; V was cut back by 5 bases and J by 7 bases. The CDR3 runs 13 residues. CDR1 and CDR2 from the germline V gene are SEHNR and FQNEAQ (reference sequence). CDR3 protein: CASSPGQGFEAFF. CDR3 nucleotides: TGTGCCAGCAGCCCCGGACAGGGGTTTGAAGCTTTCTTT.

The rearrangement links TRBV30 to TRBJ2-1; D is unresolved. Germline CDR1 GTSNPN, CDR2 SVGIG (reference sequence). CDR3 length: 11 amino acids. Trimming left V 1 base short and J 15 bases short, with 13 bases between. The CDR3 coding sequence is TGTGCCTGGAGTGAGTACTCCAAGCGGTTCTTC. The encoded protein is CAWSEYSKRFF.

The CDR3 loop is CSARLDEQFF. CDR3 nucleotide sequence: TGCAGTGCTAGACTCGATGAGCAGTTCTTC. This sequence joins TRBV20-1 and TRBJ2-1; D unresolved. Germline lookup yields CDR1 DFQATT and CDR2 SNEGSKA (reference sequence). Trimming removed 2 bases from V and 8 bases from J, with 4 bases in between. This CDR3 comprises 10 residues.

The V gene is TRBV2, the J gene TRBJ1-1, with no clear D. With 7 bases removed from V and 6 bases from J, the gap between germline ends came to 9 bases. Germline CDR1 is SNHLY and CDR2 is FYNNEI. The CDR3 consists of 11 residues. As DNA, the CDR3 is TGTGCCAGCAAGGGAGATGCTGAAGCTTTCTTT. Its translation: CASKGDAEAFF.

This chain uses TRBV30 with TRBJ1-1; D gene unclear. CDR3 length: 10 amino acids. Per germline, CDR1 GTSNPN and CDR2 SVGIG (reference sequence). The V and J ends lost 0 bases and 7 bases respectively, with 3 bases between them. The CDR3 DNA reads TGTGCCTGGAGTGTACTTGAAGCTTTCTTT. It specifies CAWSVLEAFF.

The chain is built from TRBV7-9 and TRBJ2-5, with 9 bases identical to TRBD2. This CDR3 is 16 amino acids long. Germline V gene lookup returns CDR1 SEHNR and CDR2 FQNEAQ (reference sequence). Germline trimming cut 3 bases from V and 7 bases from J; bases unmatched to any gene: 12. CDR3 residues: CASSFRAGGGTGTQYF. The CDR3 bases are TGTGCCAGCAGCTTTCGAGCGGGAGGAGGCACGGGGACCCAGTACTTC.

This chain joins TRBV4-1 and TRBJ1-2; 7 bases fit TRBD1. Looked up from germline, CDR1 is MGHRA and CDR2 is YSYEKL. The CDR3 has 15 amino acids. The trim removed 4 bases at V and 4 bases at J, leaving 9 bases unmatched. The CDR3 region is CASSLNQGVGYGYTF. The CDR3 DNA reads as TGCGCCAGCAGCCTTAACCAGGGGGTCGGCTATGGCTACACCTTC.

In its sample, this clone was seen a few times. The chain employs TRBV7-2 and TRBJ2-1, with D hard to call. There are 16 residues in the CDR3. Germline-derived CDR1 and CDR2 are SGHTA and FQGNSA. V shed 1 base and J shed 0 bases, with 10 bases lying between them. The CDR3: CASSLEPASSYNEQFF. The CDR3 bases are TGTGCCAGCAGCTTAGAACCGGCTAGCTCCTACAATGAGCAGTTCTTC.

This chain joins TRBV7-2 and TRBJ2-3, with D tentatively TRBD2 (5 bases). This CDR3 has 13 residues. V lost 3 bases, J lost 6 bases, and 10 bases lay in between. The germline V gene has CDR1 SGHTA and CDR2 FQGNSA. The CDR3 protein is CASSFTPGDTQYF. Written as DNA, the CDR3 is TGTGCCAGCAGCTTCACCCCGGGGGATACGCAGTATTTT.

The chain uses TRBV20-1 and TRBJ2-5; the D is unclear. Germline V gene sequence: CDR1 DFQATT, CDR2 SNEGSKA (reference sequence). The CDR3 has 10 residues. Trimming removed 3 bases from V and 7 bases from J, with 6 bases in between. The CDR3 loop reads CSARGLTQYF. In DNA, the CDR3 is TGCAGTGCTAGGGGGTTGACCCAGTACTTC.

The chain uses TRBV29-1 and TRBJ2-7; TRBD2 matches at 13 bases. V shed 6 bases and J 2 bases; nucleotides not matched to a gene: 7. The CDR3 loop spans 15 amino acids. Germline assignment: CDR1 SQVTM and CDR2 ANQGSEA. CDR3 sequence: CSVERLAGGTYEQYF. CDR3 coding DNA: TGCAGCGTCGAACGACTAGCGGGAGGAACCTACGAGCAGTACTTC.